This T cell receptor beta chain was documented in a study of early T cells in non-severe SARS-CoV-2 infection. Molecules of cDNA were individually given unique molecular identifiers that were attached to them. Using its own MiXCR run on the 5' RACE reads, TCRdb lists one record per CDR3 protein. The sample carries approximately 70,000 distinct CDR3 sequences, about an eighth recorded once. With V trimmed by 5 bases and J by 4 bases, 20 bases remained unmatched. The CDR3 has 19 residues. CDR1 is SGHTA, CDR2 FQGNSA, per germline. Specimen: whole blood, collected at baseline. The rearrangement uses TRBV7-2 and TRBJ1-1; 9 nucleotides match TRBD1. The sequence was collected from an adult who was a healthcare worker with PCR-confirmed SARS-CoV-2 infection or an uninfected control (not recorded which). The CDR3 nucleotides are TGTGCCAGCAGCGTGCTTTGGGACAGGGAGGCGGCGGGTCCCACTGAAGCTTTCTTT. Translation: CASSVLWDREAAGPTEAFF.